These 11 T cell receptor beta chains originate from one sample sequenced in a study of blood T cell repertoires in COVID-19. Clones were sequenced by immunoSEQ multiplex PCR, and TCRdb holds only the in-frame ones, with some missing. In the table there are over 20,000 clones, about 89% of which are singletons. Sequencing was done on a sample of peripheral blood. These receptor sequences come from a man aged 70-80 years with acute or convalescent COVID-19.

CDR3 region: CASSLTQITYEQYF. The CDR3 bases are TGCGCCAGCAGCTTGACACAGATAACCTACGAGCAGTACTTC. V is TRBV5-1 and J is TRBJ2-7; unclear D gene. This CDR3 spans 14 amino acids. The germline V gene encodes CDR1 SGHRS and CDR2 YFSETQ. V dropped 1 base and J dropped 2 bases, with 10 bases sitting between them.

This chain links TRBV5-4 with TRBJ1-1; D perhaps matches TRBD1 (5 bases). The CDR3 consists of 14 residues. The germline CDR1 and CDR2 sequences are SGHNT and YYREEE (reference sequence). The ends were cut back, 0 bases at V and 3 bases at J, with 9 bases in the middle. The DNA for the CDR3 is TGTGCCAGCAGCTTGGCCGCGGGGGACACTGAAGCTTTCTTT. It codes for CASSLAAGDTEAFF.

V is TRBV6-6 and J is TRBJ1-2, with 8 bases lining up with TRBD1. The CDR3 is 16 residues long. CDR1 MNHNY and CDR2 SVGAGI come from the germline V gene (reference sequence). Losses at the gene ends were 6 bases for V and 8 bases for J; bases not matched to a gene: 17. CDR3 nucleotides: TGTGCCAGCAGGCCACATTCGACAGGGGTAGAAAAGGGCTACACCTTC. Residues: CASRPHSTGVEKGYTF.

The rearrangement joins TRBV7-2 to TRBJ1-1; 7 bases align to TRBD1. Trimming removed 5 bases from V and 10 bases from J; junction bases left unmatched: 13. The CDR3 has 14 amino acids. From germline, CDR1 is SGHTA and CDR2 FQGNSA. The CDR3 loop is CASSPEGQFRAAFF. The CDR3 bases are TGTGCCAGCAGCCCGGAGGGACAGTTTCGTGCAGCTTTCTTT.

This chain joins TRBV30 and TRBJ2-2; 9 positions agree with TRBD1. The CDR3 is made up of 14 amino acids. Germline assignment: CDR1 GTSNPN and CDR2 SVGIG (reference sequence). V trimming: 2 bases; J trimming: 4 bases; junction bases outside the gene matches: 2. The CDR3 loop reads CAWSMTGGTGELFF. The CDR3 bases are TGTGCCTGGAGTATGACAGGGGGCACCGGGGAGCTGTTTTTT.

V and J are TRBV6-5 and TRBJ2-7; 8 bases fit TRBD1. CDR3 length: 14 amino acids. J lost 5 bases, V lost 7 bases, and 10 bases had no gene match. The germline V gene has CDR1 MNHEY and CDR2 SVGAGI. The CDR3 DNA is TGTGCCAGCAATCGTGGACAGGGATTCCACGAGCAGTACTTC. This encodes CASNRGQGFHEQYF.

The CDR3 loop reads CASGGHPAFF. The CDR3 region has the DNA TGTGCCAGCGGCGGACATCCAGCTTTCTTT. This chain joins TRBV27 and TRBJ1-1; tentative D call: TRBD1 (5 bases). CDR3 length: 10 amino acids. CDR1 and CDR2 (germline): MNHEY, SMNVEV (reference sequence). Trimming shortened V by 8 bases and J by 10 bases, and 11 bases separated the two germline ends.

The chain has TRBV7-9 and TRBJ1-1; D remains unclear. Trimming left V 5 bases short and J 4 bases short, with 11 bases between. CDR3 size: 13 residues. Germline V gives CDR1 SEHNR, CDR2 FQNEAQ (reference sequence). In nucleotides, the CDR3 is TGTGCCAGCAGCGCGGAAGCGGGCACTGAAGCTTTCTTT. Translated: CASSAEAGTEAFF. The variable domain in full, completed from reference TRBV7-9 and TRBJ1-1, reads DTGVSQNPRHKITKRGQNVTFRCDPISEHNRLYWYRQTLGQGPEFLTYFQNEAQLEKSRLLSDRFSAERPKGSFSTLEIQRTEQGDSAMYLCASSAEAGTEAFFGQGTRLTVV.

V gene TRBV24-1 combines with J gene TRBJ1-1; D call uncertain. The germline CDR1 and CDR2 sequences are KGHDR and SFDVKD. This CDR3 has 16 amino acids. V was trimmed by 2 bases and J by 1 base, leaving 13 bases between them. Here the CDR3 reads CATSDSKAGGNTEAFF. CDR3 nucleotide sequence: TGTGCCACCAGTGATTCTAAAGCCGGAGGGAACACTGAAGCTTTCTTT.

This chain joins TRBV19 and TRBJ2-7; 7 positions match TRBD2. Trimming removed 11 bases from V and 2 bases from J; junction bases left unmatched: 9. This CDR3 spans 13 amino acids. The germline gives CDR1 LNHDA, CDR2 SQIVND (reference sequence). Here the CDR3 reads CAEVSGKAYEQYF. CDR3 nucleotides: TGTGCCGAGGTGAGCGGGAAGGCCTACGAGCAGTACTTC.

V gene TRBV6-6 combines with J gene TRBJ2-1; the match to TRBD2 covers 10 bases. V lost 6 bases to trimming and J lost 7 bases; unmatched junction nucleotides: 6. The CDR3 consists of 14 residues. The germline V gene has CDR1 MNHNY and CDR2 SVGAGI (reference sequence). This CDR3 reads CASRIISGGNEQFF. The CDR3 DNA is TGTGCCAGCAGAATAATTAGCGGGGGGAATGAGCAGTTCTTC.